The next 5 T cell receptor beta chains were all read from a single sample in a study of cytomegalovirus exposure and HLA in healthy donors. 13 Jbeta primers and 60 Vbeta primers were used for the PCR. TCRdb's copy holds only in-frame clones and misses some; the assay was immunoSEQ multiplex PCR. The sample has tens of thousands of clones; about three quarters are singletons. The sample was PBMCs. Receptors were obtained from a man aged 45-65 years in good health and CMV-seropositive.

This clone was seen only a few times. The chain joins TRBV4-1 to TRBJ2-1; TRBD2 matches 7 bases. V lost 5 bases to trimming and J lost 4 bases; unmatched junction nucleotides: 5. The CDR3 has 14 residues. Looked up from germline, CDR1 is MGHRA and CDR2 is YSYEKL. The CDR3 DNA is TGCGCCAGCAGCAAAACTAGCGAGTACAATGAGCAGTTCTTC. Translation: CASSKTSEYNEQFF.

The chain links TRBV29-1 to TRBJ2-7, with D maybe TRBD2 (5 bases). The germline V and J ends were trimmed by 5 bases and 5 bases, with 16 bases remaining between them. Germline-derived CDR1 and CDR2 are SQVTM and ANQGSEA. CDR3 length: 13 amino acids. The CDR3 is CSVTATLRDEQYF. DNA of the CDR3: TGCAGCGTTACTGCTACCCTGAGGGACGAGCAGTACTTC.

J is TRBJ2-4 and V is TRBV6-4; 8 bases align to TRBD1. The CDR3 covers 15 residues. The germline gives CDR1 MRHNA, CDR2 SNTAGT. Trimming took 7 bases from V and 2 from J; bases not matched to a gene: 7. CDR3: CASTPDRVTKNIQYF. The CDR3 DNA follows: TGTGCCAGCACCCCGGACAGGGTCACCAAAAACATTCAGTACTTC.

V is TRBV9 and J is TRBJ2-1, with 8 bases matching TRBD1. With V trimmed by 4 bases and J by 9 bases, 12 bases remained unmatched. The CDR3 consists of 15 residues. Per the germline V gene, CDR1 is SGDLS and CDR2 is YYNGEE. CDR3 nucleotides: TGTGCCAGCAGCCGGGGACAGGTCCGTCTGTTTGAGCAGTTCTTC. It encodes CASSRGQVRLFEQFF.

The gene calls are TRBV4-3 and TRBJ2-1, with D maybe TRBD2 (5 bases). V shed 6 bases and J shed 6 bases, with 15 bases lying between them. CDR1 is LGHNA and CDR2 is YSLEER in the germline V gene. The length of the CDR3 is 14 residues. CDR3 coding DNA: TGCGCCAGCAGTTCAGGAGCGGTTCGCAATGAGCAGTTCTTC. This encodes CASSSGAVRNEQFF.